The next 10 T cell receptor beta chains were all read from a single sample in a study of blood T cell repertoires in COVID-19 (dated by TCRdb to 2018 to 2020). Library preparation employed the immunoSEQ multiplex PCR assay. The clones in this table, taken by TCRdb from immuneACCESS, are in-frame only. Not every clone is retained; where verified, under half of the shortfall comes from an unresolved V gene, and the cause of the rest is unknown. The sample table holds roughly 150,000 clones, of which less than 80% were seen once. Jointly, the top ten make up roughly 19% of the sample. The sequenced material came from PBMCs or T cells enriched from blood (not recorded which). The source is a woman aged 65 to 85 in a cohort exposed to, infected with or recovered from COVID-19 (not recorded which).

The chain carries TRBV6-1 and TRBJ1-2; 8 bases agree with TRBD1. The V segment lost 4 bases and the J segment 0 bases; nucleotides outside the gene matches: 13. There are 18 residues in the CDR3. CDR1 MNHNS and CDR2 SASEGT come from the germline V gene. The CDR3 reads CASSVGFFRTGPNYGYTF. The CDR3 DNA is TGTGCCAGCAGTGTAGGCTTCTTCAGGACAGGGCCTAACTATGGCTACACCTTC.

The chain couples TRBV6-5 to TRBJ2-7; TRBD1 matches 12 bases. There are 15 residues in the CDR3. J lost 5 bases, V lost 10 bases, and 12 bases had no gene match. Germline V gene sequence: CDR1 MNHEY, CDR2 SVGAGI. The CDR3, as DNA: TGTGCCACCGGGACAGGGGGCGCCGGGGAGGACGAGCAGTACTTC. Translated: CATGTGGAGEDEQYF.

The V call is TRBV3-1 (or the pseudogene TRBV3-2), the J call TRBJ1-1, with D perhaps matching TRBD1 (5 bases). Looked up from germline, CDR1 is LGHDT and CDR2 is YNNKEL (reference sequence). V was cut by 5 bases and J by 5 bases, with 12 bases left in between. The CDR3 runs to 13 residues. CDR3 region: CASSSGGGTEAFF. DNA for the CDR3: TGTGCCAGCAGCTCCGGGGGGGGGACTGAAGCTTTCTTT.

This chain's CDR3 is CASSVSWAGSYNEQFF. In DNA form, the CDR3 reads TGTGCCAGTAGTGTCAGTTGGGCGGGCTCCTACAATGAGCAGTTCTTC. The chain links TRBV19 to TRBJ2-1; perhaps TRBD2 as D (5 bases). Germline V gene sequence: CDR1 LNHDA, CDR2 SQIVND (reference sequence). The CDR3 extends over 16 amino acids. The V end was cut by 5 bases, the J end by 0 bases, with 14 bases between. Variable domain in full (rest from reference TRBV19 and TRBJ2-1): DGGITQSPKYLFRKEGQNVTLSCEQNLNHDAMYWYRQDPGQGLRLIYYSQIVNDFQKGDIAEGYSVSREKKESFPLTVTSAQKNPTAFYLCASSVSWAGSYNEQFFGPGTRLTVL.

The chain is built from TRBV18 and TRBJ1-3; perhaps TRBD1 as D (6 bases). Germline V gene data show CDR1 as KGHSH and CDR2 as LQKENI. The CDR3 spans 17 residues. The V end was cut by 2 bases, the J end by 1 base, with 15 bases between. CDR3 amino acids: CASSPNRAVLSGNTIYF. The CDR3 nucleotides read TGTGCCAGCTCACCAAACAGGGCCGTTTTATCTGGAAACACCATATATTTT.

The chain has TRBV5-4 and TRBJ2-3; perhaps TRBD2 as D (6 bases). The V gene lost 5 bases and the J gene lost 6 bases, with 22 bases spanning the gap. This CDR3 has 16 residues. Germline CDR1 is SGHNT and CDR2 is YYREEE (reference sequence). CDR3 amino acids: CASSVGGGNRMDTQYF. DNA of the CDR3: TGTGCCAGCAGTGTGGGGGGTGGTAACCGTATGGATACGCAGTATTTT.

This clone was counted a single time. The gene calls are TRBV2 and TRBJ1-4; D remains ambiguous. The CDR3 consists of 14 residues. Between the trimmed V and J ends, which lost 3 bases and 0 bases, there was a span of 5 bases. Germline loops: CDR1 SNHLY, CDR2 FYNNEI. Here the CDR3 DNA reads TGTGCCAGCAGTGATCGGGCAACTAATGAAAAACTGTTTTTT. Its protein is CASSDRATNEKLFF. The complete variable domain, with remaining parts taken from reference TRBV2 and TRBJ1-4, reads EPEVTQTPSHQVTQMGQEVILRCVPISNHLYFYWYRQILGQKVEFLVSFYNNEISEKSEIFDDQFSVERPDGSNFTLKIRSTKLEDSAMYFCASSDRATNEKLFFGSGTQLSVL.

J is TRBJ1-4 and V is TRBV10-1; perhaps TRBD1 as D (6 bases). There are 16 residues in the CDR3. V was clipped by 6 bases and J by 2 bases, with 16 bases between them. Germline V gene lookup returns CDR1 WNHNN and CDR2 SYGVQD (reference sequence). The CDR3 sequence is CASRTAGGRTNEKLFF. The CDR3 DNA follows: TGCGCCAGCAGGACGGCGGGGGGCCGGACTAATGAAAAACTGTTTTTT.

The chain joins TRBV18 to TRBJ2-3, with 9 bases lining up with TRBD2. This CDR3 comprises 17 residues. Germline CDR1 reads KGHSH; CDR2 reads LQKENI. The V gene end was trimmed by 2 bases and the J gene end by 4 bases; junction bases not matched to a gene: 10. The DNA for the CDR3 is TGTGCCAGCTCACCATCAGCGGGAGGTGGGGTCGCAGATACGCAGTATTTT. As protein: CASSPSAGGGVADTQYF.

The rearrangement links TRBV5-1 to TRBJ1-2, with TRBD1 identical over 11 bases. V gave up 0 bases and J gave up 8 bases; unmatched junction bases: 9. This CDR3 region has 16 residues. The germline gives CDR1 SGHRS, CDR2 YFSETQ. CDR3 DNA: TGCGCCAGCAGCTTGGCCCTCCAGGACAGGGGGCTAGGCTACACCTTC. It encodes CASSLALQDRGLGYTF. Complete variable domain (other parts from reference TRBV5-1 and TRBJ1-2): KAGVTQTPRYLIKTRGQQVTLSCSPISGHRSVSWYQQTPGQGLQFLFEYFSETQRNKGNFPGRFSGRQFSNSRSEMNVSTLELGDSALYLCASSLALQDRGLGYTFGSGTRLTVV.